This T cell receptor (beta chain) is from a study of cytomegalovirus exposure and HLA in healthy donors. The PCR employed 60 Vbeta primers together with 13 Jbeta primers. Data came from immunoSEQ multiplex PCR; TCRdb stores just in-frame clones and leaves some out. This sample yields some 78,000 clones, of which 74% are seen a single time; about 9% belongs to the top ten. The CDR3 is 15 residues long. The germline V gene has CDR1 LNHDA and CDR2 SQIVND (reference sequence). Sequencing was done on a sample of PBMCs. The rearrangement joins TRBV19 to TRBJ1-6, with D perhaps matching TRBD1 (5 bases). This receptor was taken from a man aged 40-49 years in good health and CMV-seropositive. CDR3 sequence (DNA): TGTGCGAGCAACCATCGCAGGGATAATAATTCACCCCTCCACTTT. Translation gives CASNHRRDNNSPLHF.